These 5 T cell receptor beta chains came from one sample sequenced in a study of PD-1 blockade in classical Hodgkin lymphoma. Sequencing was performed with immunoSEQ multiplex PCR; in TCRdb, only in-frame clones are kept and a portion is missing. The sample contains approximately 12,000 clones, about 82% of which appear only once. Each patient relapsed following autologous stem cell transplantation, and prior brentuximab vedotin exposure differed. The starting material was peripheral blood mononuclear cells (PBMCs), obtained at baseline. These receptors all come from a human donor with classical Hodgkin lymphoma.

The rearrangement uses TRBV7-9 and TRBJ1-5, with 7 nucleotides matching TRBD1. From germline, CDR1 is SEHNR and CDR2 FQNEAQ (reference sequence). V trimming: 7 bases; J trimming: 3 bases; junction bases outside the gene matches: 9. CDR3 length: 15 amino acids. This chain's CDR3 is CASTPLRGPNQPQHF. The CDR3 DNA sequence: TGTGCCAGCACCCCCCTAAGGGGGCCCAATCAGCCCCAGCATTTT.

The rearrangement links TRBV4-1 to TRBJ2-5, with 10 bases that match TRBD2. Trimming at V came to 4 bases and at J to 5 bases, leaving 10 bases not matched to a gene. The CDR3 spans 16 residues. In germline, CDR1 is MGHRA, CDR2 YSYEKL. This chain's CDR3 is CASSLIAGGRRETQYF. The CDR3 bases are TGCGCCAGCAGCCTGATAGCGGGGGGCCGGAGGGAGACCCAGTACTTC.

The chain combines TRBV28 with TRBJ1-5; the D gene is possibly TRBD1 (6 bases). Germline CDR1 reads MDHEN; CDR2 reads SYDVKM. V was cut by 0 bases and J by 1 base, with 10 bases left in between. The CDR3 contains 16 residues. This CDR3 reads CASSLWGRGSNQPQHF. The CDR3 DNA is TGTGCCAGCAGTTTATGGGGCAGGGGAAGCAATCAGCCCCAGCATTTT.

The chain carries TRBV10-3 and TRBJ2-5, with a tentative D call TRBD1 (6 bases). CDR1 and CDR2 (germline): ENHRY, SYGVKD. The CDR3 contains 13 residues. The V end lost 4 bases, the J end lost 3 bases, and 9 bases lay between the germline ends. The CDR3 region has the DNA TGTGCCATCAGTGCTGACAGGAAAGAGACCCAGTACTTC. The encoded protein is CAISADRKETQYF.

V is TRBV19 and J is TRBJ1-1, with TRBD1 as a possible D gene (6 bases). V was pared by 5 bases and J by 7 bases, with 17 bases between. This CDR3 comprises 14 residues. CDR1 and CDR2 (germline): LNHDA, SQIVND (reference sequence). The chain's CDR3 is CASSSRRGAFEAFF. CDR3 nucleotides: TGTGCCAGTAGTTCTCGGAGGGGGGCCTTTGAAGCTTTCTTT.